One sample yielded the 12 T cell receptor beta chains listed below, sequenced in a study of Graves' ophthalmopathy and Graves' hyperthyroidism. Amplifying from RNA transcripts, the study obtained TCR beta CDR3 regions. First-round RT-PCR used HTBI primers; second-round multiplex PCR followed. MiXCR, run by TCRdb on the multiplex PCR reads, gives a single entry per CDR3 protein. Counted here are around 600,000 distinct CDR3 sequences, roughly two fifths occurring once; the ten biggest clones make up 3% to 3.5%. Specimen: peripheral blood. Receptors originate from an adult man with Graves' ophthalmopathy.

This clonotype came up many times. The J gene is TRBJ2-3, the V gene TRBV29-1; 9 bases line up with TRBD2. Germline V gene data show CDR1 as SQVTM and CDR2 as ANQGSEA. The CDR3 runs to 14 residues. Trimming took 1 base from V and 5 from J; bases not matched to a gene: 4. The CDR3 DNA reads TGCAGCGTTGAAGTGGCGGGGGGGCAAGATACGCAGTATTTT. Protein product: CSVEVAGGQDTQYF.

This clonotype has ten or more counts. The V and J genes are TRBV13 and TRBJ2-7; D call uncertain. This CDR3 is 15 amino acids long. Germline assignment: CDR1 PRHDT and CDR2 FYEKMQ (reference sequence). V was shortened by 2 bases and J by 2 bases, with 13 bases between the two germline ends. DNA for the CDR3: TGTGCCAGCAGCTTACAGTCTCTTGGGACCTACGAGCAGTACTTC. This codes for CASSLQSLGTYEQYF. The variable domain in full, completed from reference TRBV13 and TRBJ2-7, reads AAGVIQSPRHLIKEKRETATLKCYPIPRHDTVYWYQQGPGQDPQFLISFYEKMQSDKGSIPDRFSAQQFSDYHSELNMSSLELGDSALYFCASSLQSLGTYEQYFGPGTRLTVT.

CDR3 coding DNA: TGCAGCTTAGGGACAGTAGCTAACTATGGCTACACCTTC. It codes for CSLGTVANYGYTF. The chain recombines TRBV29-1 with TRBJ1-2, with TRBD1 matching over 7 bases. This CDR3 spans 13 amino acids. V was clipped by 8 bases and J by 0 bases; unmatched bases: 6. Germline CDR1 is SQVTM and CDR2 is ANQGSEA.

This clonotype has only a few counts. V usage is TRBV10-3 and J usage is TRBJ1-1; 10 nucleotides agree with TRBD1. This CDR3 contains 15 residues. The germline gives CDR1 ENHRY, CDR2 SYGVKD. Trimming took 10 bases from V and 1 from J; bases not matched to a gene: 9. The CDR3 DNA reads TGTGCCAGCCCGACGAGGACAGGGGGGAACACTGAAGCTTTCTTT. Protein product: CASPTRTGGNTEAFF.

This chain uses TRBV6-2 or TRBV6-3 with TRBJ2-5; D uncertain. This CDR3 contains 16 residues. Germline-derived CDR1 and CDR2 are MNHEY and SVGEGT. With 0 bases removed from V and 1 base from J, the gap between germline ends came to 12 bases. The CDR3 DNA follows: TGTGCCAGCAGTTACTCGATATCAACAGCCCAAGAGACCCAGTACTTC. This gives the protein CASSYSISTAQETQYF.

This clonotype was observed at least ten times. The rearrangement links TRBV5-1 to TRBJ1-1; 10 bases are shared with TRBD1. In germline, CDR1 is SGHRS, CDR2 YFSETQ. The ends lost 4 bases at V and 4 bases at J; junction bases unmatched: 7. The CDR3 contains 15 residues. This CDR3 is CASSPDRDRGTEAFF. CDR3 in DNA: TGCGCCAGCAGCCCAGACCGGGACAGGGGCACTGAAGCTTTCTTT.

This clonotype was counted ten times or more. The chain links TRBV20-1 to TRBJ1-1, with 9 bases identical to TRBD1. From germline, CDR1 is DFQATT and CDR2 SNEGSKA (reference sequence). The CDR3 length is 14 residues. V shed 6 bases and J 6 bases; nucleotides not matched to a gene: 11. CDR3 loop: CSASEPGQGSEAFF. CDR3 DNA: TGCAGTGCCAGTGAACCGGGACAGGGCTCTGAAGCTTTCTTT.

The chain joins TRBV19 to TRBJ2-7; 11 bases match TRBD1. Germline loops: CDR1 LNHDA, CDR2 SQIVND (reference sequence). Trimming took 5 bases from V and 5 from J; bases not matched to a gene: 8. CDR3 length: 15 residues. This chain's CDR3 is CASSGAMGQGDEQYF. CDR3 nucleotides: TGTGCCAGTAGTGGAGCCATGGGACAGGGGGACGAGCAGTACTTC.

This clonotype came up a few times. The junction departs from the called germline gene at one end, perhaps through a read error. The CDR3: CASSEVRTNYGYTF. As DNA, the CDR3 is TGTGCCAGCAGTGAAGTTCGGACTAACTATGGCTACACCTTC. The rearrangement joins TRBV10-3 to TRBJ1-2; D not certain. The CDR3 runs to 14 residues. Germline values: CDR1 ENHRY, CDR2 SYGVKD.

This clonotype occurred many times. The V gene is TRBV7-8, the J gene TRBJ1-1; 10 nucleotides match TRBD1. Per the germline V gene, CDR1 is SGHVS and CDR2 is FQNEAQ. There are 15 residues in the CDR3. Trimming removed 5 bases from V and 5 bases from J; junction bases left unmatched: 8. As DNA, the CDR3 is TGTGCCAGCAGCAACCCCCGGGACAGGGGTACTGAAGCTTTCTTT. Protein: CASSNPRDRGTEAFF.

V is TRBV5-4 and J is TRBJ1-6; the D is unclear. V shed 4 bases and J shed 0 bases, with 14 bases lying between them. From germline, CDR1 is SGHNT and CDR2 YYREEE (reference sequence). This CDR3 region has 17 residues. The CDR3 is CASSLGDGSSYNSPLHF. CDR3 nucleotide sequence: TGTGCCAGCAGCCTTGGAGATGGGAGCTCCTATAATTCACCCCTCCACTTT. Looking up the rest from reference TRBV5-4 and TRBJ1-6 gives the full variable domain: ETGVTQSPTHLIKTRGQQVTLRCSSQSGHNTVSWYQQALGQGPQFIFQYYREEENGRGNFPPRFSGLQFPNYSSELNVNALELDDSALYLCASSLGDGSSYNSPLHFGNGTRLTVT.

This clonotype was found many times. The rearrangement links TRBV6-5 to TRBJ1-2, with D unresolved. The V and J ends lost 4 bases and 2 bases respectively, with 8 bases between them. The CDR3 has 13 residues. The germline V gene encodes CDR1 MNHEY and CDR2 SVGAGI. The CDR3 DNA reads as TGTGCCAGCAGTTCCCGGTCCAACTATGGCTACACCTTC. Translation gives CASSSRSNYGYTF.